These 8 T cell receptor beta chains came from one sample sequenced in a study of T cell repertoires in cytomegalovirus infection. TCRdb itself ran the reads through MiXCR, one entry per CDR3 protein. The top ten hold 55% to 75% of the sample, which has tens of thousands of distinct CDR3 sequences, 33% seen once. These receptors' antigens are unknown. The sample was PBMCs, sequenced either directly or after in vitro stimulation (not recorded which). These receptors originate from a human donor in good health (CMV status not recorded). Some clones in this sample may be carry-over from other donors' samples.

This clonotype was detected only a few times. The chain employs TRBV5-4 and TRBJ2-5, with D perhaps matching TRBD2 (5 bases). Germline values: CDR1 SGHNT, CDR2 YYREEE (reference sequence). V was pared by 5 bases and J by 2 bases, with 13 bases between. The CDR3 runs to 14 residues. The CDR3, as DNA: TGTGCCAGCAGTACGGTGGAGGTACAAGAGACCCAGTACTTC. Translated: CASSTVEVQETQYF.

The sample holds many counts of this clonotype. The V and J genes are TRBV4-1 and TRBJ2-1; D gene unclear. The germline CDR1 and CDR2 sequences are MGHRA and YSYEKL. V lost 1 base and J 1 base, leaving 8 bases between the germline ends. The CDR3 extends over 15 amino acids. CDR3: CASSQGIFSYNEQFF. The CDR3 DNA is TGCGCCAGCAGCCAAGGAATTTTTTCCTACAATGAGCAGTTCTTC.

The V call is TRBV6-2 or TRBV6-3, the J call TRBJ2-3; 7 bases map to TRBD2. This CDR3 is 16 amino acids long. V was clipped by 4 bases and J by 2 bases; unmatched bases: 9. From germline, CDR1 is MNHEY and CDR2 SVGEGT. The CDR3 DNA follows: TGTGCCAGCAGTTCACGTCTAGCGGAACTCACAGATACGCAGTATTTT. Encoded protein: CASSSRLAELTDTQYF.

CDR3 sequence (DNA): TGCAGCGTCGACCTGGACAGGGTCAGGGATACGCAGTATTTT. It yields the protein CSVDLDRVRDTQYF. V is TRBV29-1 and J is TRBJ2-3; TRBD1 matches at 8 bases. The CDR3 loop spans 14 amino acids. From germline, CDR1 is SQVTM and CDR2 ANQGSEA. V lost 6 bases to trimming and J lost 6 bases; unmatched junction nucleotides: 11.

The V call is TRBV5-6, the J call TRBJ2-7, with D possibly being TRBD2 (6 bases). V was pared by 6 bases and J by 5 bases, with 18 bases between. Germline loops: CDR1 SGHDT, CDR2 YYEEEE. The CDR3 spans 14 residues. CDR3 in DNA: TGTGCCAGCACCATTTGGGGAGGTTCCCACGAGCAGTACTTC. Residues: CASTIWGGSHEQYF.

The chain couples TRBV29-1 to TRBJ2-5, with D unclear. CDR3 length equals 11 residues. V lost 8 bases, J lost 5 bases, and 12 bases lay in between. Per germline, CDR1 SQVTM and CDR2 ANQGSEA. The CDR3 sequence is CSPRVEETQYF. As DNA, the CDR3 is TGCAGCCCCCGAGTGGAGGAGACCCAGTACTTC.

The gene calls are TRBV7-4 and TRBJ2-7; D might be TRBD1 (6 bases). Germline values: CDR1 SGHVT, CDR2 SQSDAQ. The CDR3 runs 14 residues. V was clipped by 7 bases and J by 0 bases, with 13 bases between them. CDR3: CASTDRQDSYEQYF. Written as DNA, the CDR3 is TGTGCCAGCACCGACCGACAGGACTCCTACGAGCAGTACTTC.

This clonotype was detected only a few times. The V gene is TRBV6-2 or TRBV6-3, the J gene TRBJ1-1; TRBD1 matches 8 bases. The CDR3 covers 13 residues. Germline V gives CDR1 MNHEY, CDR2 SVGEGT. J gave up 7 bases and V 8 bases, and 9 bases lay outside the gene matches. CDR3 residues: CASGPQTGVEAFF. Here the CDR3 DNA reads TGTGCCAGCGGACCCCAGACAGGGGTTGAAGCTTTCTTT.